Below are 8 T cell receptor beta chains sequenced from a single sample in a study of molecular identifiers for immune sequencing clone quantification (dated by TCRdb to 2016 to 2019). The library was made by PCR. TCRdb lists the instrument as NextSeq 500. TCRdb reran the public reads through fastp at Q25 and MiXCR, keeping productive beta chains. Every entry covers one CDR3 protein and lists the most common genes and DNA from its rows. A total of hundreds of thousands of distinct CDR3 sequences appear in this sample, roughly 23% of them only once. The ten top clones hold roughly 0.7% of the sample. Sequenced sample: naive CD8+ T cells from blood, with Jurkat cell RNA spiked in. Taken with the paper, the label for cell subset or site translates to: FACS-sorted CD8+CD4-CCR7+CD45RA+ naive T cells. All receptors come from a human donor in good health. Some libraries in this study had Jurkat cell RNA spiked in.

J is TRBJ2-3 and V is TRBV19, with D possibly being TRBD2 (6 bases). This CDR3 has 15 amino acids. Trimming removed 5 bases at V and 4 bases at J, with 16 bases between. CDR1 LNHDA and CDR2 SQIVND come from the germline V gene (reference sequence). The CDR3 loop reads CASSSRDSWADTQYF. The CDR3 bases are TGTGCCAGTAGTTCCCGGGACTCCTGGGCAGATACGCAGTATTTT.

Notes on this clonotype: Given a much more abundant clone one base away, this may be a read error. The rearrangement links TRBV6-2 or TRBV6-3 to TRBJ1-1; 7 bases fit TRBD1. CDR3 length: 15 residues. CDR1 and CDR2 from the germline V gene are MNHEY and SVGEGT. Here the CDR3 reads CASSPPTGMHTDAFF. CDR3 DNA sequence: TGTGCCAGCAGTCCACCGACAGGGATGCACACTGATGCTTTCTTT.

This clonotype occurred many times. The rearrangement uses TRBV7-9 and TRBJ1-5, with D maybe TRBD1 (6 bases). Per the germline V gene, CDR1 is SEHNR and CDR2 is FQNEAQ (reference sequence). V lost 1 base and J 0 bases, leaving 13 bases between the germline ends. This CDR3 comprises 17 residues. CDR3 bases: TGTGCCAGCAGCTTAGTTGGAGGGGGATATAGCAATCAGCCCCAGCATTTT. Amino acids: CASSLVGGGYSNQPQHF.

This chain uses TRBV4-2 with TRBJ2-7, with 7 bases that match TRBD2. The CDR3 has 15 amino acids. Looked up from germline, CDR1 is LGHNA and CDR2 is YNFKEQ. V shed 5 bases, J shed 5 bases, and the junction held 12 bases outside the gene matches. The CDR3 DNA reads TGTGCCAGCAGCGGCCTCGCGGGAGTTTCCCACGAGCAGTACTTC. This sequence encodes CASSGLAGVSHEQYF.

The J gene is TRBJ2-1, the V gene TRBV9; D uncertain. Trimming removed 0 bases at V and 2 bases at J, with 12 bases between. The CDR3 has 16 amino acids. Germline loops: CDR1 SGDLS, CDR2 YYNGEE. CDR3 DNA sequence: TGTGCCAGCAGCGTAGACACGGGCGCCCCCTACAATGAGCAGTTCTTC. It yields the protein CASSVDTGAPYNEQFF.

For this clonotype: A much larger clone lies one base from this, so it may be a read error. The CDR3 here is CASSPAGSGNEQYF. Written as DNA, the CDR3 is TGTGCCAGCAGCCCTGCCGGGAGCGGCAACGAGCAGTACTTC. This chain uses TRBV4-2 with TRBJ2-7; TRBD2 is a possible D gene (6 bases). CDR3 length: 14 residues. The germline V gene has CDR1 LGHNA and CDR2 YNFKEQ. V shed 4 bases and J shed 5 bases, with 15 bases lying between them.

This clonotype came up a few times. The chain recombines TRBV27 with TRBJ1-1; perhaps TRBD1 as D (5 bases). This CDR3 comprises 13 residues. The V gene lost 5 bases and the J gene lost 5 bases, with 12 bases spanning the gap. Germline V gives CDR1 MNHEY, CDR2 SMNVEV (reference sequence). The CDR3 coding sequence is TGTGCCAGCAGTCTTCAGGGTTGGACTGAAGCTTTCTTT. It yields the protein CASSLQGWTEAFF.

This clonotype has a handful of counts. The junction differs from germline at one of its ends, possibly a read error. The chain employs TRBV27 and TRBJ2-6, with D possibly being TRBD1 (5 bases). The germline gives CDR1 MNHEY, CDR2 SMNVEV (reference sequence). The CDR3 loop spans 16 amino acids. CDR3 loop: CASSFLGISGANVLTF. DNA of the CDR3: TGTGCCAGCAGTTTTTTGGGAATCTCTGGGGCCAACGTCCTGACCTTC. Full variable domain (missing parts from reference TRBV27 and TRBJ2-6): EAQVTQNPRYLITVTGKKLTVTCSQNMNHEYMSWYRQDPGLGLRQIYYSMNVEVTDKGDVPEGYKVSRKEKRNFPLILESPSPNQTSLYFCASSFLGISGANVLTFGAGSRLTVL.